This TCR beta chain was sequenced during a study of cytomegalovirus exposure and HLA in healthy donors. The table came from immunoSEQ multiplex PCR; TCRdb's copy has only in-frame clones and leaves some out. Of approximately 130,000 clones in the sample, approximately 81% were seen once. This CDR3 is 14 amino acids long. V was cut by 2 bases and J by 4 bases, with 9 bases left in between. Germline V gene lookup returns CDR1 SGHDN and CDR2 FVKESK. The genes are TRBV14 and TRBJ1-3; D unclear. The clonotype comes from a woman in her twenties or thirties in good health and CMV-seronegative. The sequenced sample consisted of PBMCs. DNA of the CDR3: TGTGCCAGCAGCCAACAGATCTCCGGAAACACCATATATTTT. It encodes CASSQQISGNTIYF.